A selection of T cell receptor beta chains follows, all from one sample in a study of cytomegalovirus exposure and HLA in healthy donors. Clones were read by immunoSEQ multiplex PCR, and TCRdb kept only the in-frame ones, dropping some. The profile shows about 180,000 clones, roughly 75% of them singletons. Sequencing was done on a sample of PBMCs. The receptors were gathered from a man aged 35 to 55 in good health and CMV-seronegative. CDR3s include the opening cysteine and the closing phenylalanine or tryptophan. A D gene is named only where the DNA matches it firmly. Only some rows state a clone size, as once, few, many or a class for expanded clones.

>NA|TRBJ2-1|NA|TRBV7-6
CASTLRSGGRTSYNEQFF
TGTGCCAGCACCCTTAGATCTGGCGGCAGAACATCATACAATGAGCAGTTCTTC
>NA|TRBJ1-2|NA|TRBV29-1
CSVEARARGYTF
TGCAGCGTTGAGGCCAGGGCGCGTGGCTACACCTTC
>NA|TRBJ2-7|NA|TRBV10-3
CAISDRDYEQYF
TGTGCCATCAGTGACAGGGACTACGAGCAGTACTTC
>TRBD1|TRBJ1-1|NA|TRBV7-2
CASSLDRGSTEAFF
TGTGCCAGCAGCTTAGACAGGGGGAGCACTGAAGCTTTCTTT
>NA|TRBJ2-7|once|TRBV20-1
CSARTSYEQYF
TGCAGTGCTAGGACAAGCTACGAGCAGTACTTC
>NA|TRBJ2-7|NA|TRBV7-2
CASSWRASNEQYF
TGTGCCAGCAGCTGGAGGGCTTCTAACGAGCAGTACTTC
>TRBD1|TRBJ2-5|few|TRBV6-1
CASSESRLGTGGAETQYF
TGTGCCAGCAGTGAATCGCGTCTGGGGACAGGGGGGGCAGAGACCCAGTACTTC
>TRBD2|TRBJ2-1|few|TRBV7-2
CASSPGLAGAVEQFF
TGTGCCAGCAGCCCAGGACTAGCGGGAGCGGTTGAGCAGTTCTTC
>TRBD1|TRBJ1-1|NA|TRBV5-1
CASSPGEGGYTEAFF
TGCGCCAGCAGCCCAGGGGAAGGGGGCTACACTGAAGCTTTCTTT
>NA|TRBJ1-1|NA|TRBV9
CASSETEMNTEAFF
TGTGCCAGCAGCGAGACAGAGATGAACACTGAAGCTTTCTTT
>NA|TRBJ1-2|NA|TRBV19
CASRTWGSEFDGGGYTF
TGTGCCAGTAGGACCTGGGGATCAGAATTTGACGGAGGTGGCTACACCTTC
>NA|TRBJ1-2|NA|TRBV6-6
CASSPANRYGYTF
TGTGCCAGCAGTCCCGCTAACCGGTATGGCTACACCTTC
>TRBD1|TRBJ1-3|NA|TRBV5-1
CASSRAGTGGVGGGNTIYF
TGCGCCAGCAGCCGCGCCGGGACAGGGGGCGTCGGCGGTGGAAACACCATATATTTT
>TRBD2|TRBJ2-7|NA|TRBV6-5
CASSTPGTNYEQYF
TGTGCCAGCAGTACCCCCGGGACTAACTACGAGCAGTACTTC
>NA|TRBJ1-1|once|TRBV6-4
CATPPGMNTEAFF
TGTGCCACCCCACCGGGTATGAACACTGAAGCTTTCTTT
>TRBD2|TRBJ2-1|NA|TRBV7-3
CASSLGTSAFNEQFF
TGTGCCAGCAGCCTGGGGACTAGCGCCTTCAATGAGCAGTTCTTC
>TRBD2|TRBJ2-1|NA|TRBV2
CASSSSGGAYNEQFF
TGTGCCAGCAGTTCTAGCGGGGGGGCATACAATGAGCAGTTCTTC
>NA|TRBJ1-6|NA|TRBV5-4
CASSYRTPNSPLHF
TGTGCCAGCAGCTACCGGACACCTAATTCACCCCTCCACTTT
>TRBD2|TRBJ2-1|NA|TRBV7-8
CASSPPYPPSGGANEQFF
TGTGCCAGCAGCCCTCCTTACCCCCCCAGCGGGGGGGCCAATGAGCAGTTCTTC
>NA|TRBJ1-5|NA|TRBV21-1
CASSKRYSVSQPQHF
TGTGCCAGCAGCAAAAGGTACAGTGTGAGTCAGCCCCAGCATTTT
>TRBD2|TRBJ2-3|NA|TRBV5-1
CASSLAPSGRAVGGDTQYF
TGCGCCAGCAGCTTGGCACCTAGCGGGAGGGCCGTAGGTGGAGATACGCAGTATTTT
>TRBD2|TRBJ2-7|NA|TRBV2
CASVEWSGGSSYEQYF
TGTGCCAGCGTGGAGTGGAGCGGGGGCTCTTCCTACGAGCAGTACTTC
>NA|TRBJ1-1|NA|TRBV6-4
CASTPSPGNTEAFF
TGTGCCAGCACCCCTAGCCCGGGGAACACTGAAGCTTTCTTT
>TRBD1|TRBJ2-2|NA|TRBV5-6
CASRGTGAITGELFF
TGTGCCAGCAGGGGGACAGGGGCGATCACCGGGGAGCTGTTTTTT
>TRBD1|TRBJ2-5|NA|TRBV29-1
CSVSPGTGGRETQYF
TGCAGCGTTTCCCCCGGGACAGGGGGCCGTGAGACCCAGTACTTC